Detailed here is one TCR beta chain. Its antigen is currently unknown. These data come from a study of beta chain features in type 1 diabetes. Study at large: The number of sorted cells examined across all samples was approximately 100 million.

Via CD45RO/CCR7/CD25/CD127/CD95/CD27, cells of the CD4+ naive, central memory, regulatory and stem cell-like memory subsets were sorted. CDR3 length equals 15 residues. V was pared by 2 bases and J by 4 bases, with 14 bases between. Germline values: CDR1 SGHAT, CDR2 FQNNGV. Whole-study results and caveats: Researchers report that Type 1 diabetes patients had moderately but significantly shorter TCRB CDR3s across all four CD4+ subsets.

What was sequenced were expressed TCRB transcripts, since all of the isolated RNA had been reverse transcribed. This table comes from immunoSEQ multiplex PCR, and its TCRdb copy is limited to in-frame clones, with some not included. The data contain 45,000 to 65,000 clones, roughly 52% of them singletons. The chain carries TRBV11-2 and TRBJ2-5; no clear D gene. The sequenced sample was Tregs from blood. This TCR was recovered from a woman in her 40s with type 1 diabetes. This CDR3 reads CASSLSTTGRETQYF. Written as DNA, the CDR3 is TGTGCCAGCAGCTTAAGTACGACTGGCCGAGAGACCCAGTACTTC.